These 12 T cell receptor beta chains originate from one sample sequenced in a study of Tregs in tolerant kidney transplant recipients. Method: immunoSEQ multiplex PCR; TCRdb's copy keeps in-frame clones and lacks some. Its clone listing holds 31,000 or so clones. The starting material was CD8+ T cells from blood, obtained before the transplant. The receptors were sampled from a human donor who received a combined kidney and bone marrow transplant.

Of note for this clone: The read finishes 3 residues shy of the CDR3 end, and the germline J gene is used to complete it. J is TRBJ2-3 and V is TRBV5-1; 7 bases are shared with TRBD2. The V gene end was trimmed by 6 bases and the J gene end by 2 bases; junction bases not matched to a gene: 15. Germline V CDR1 and CDR2: SGHRS, YFSETQ. CDR3 size: 17 residues. Incomplete CDR3 DNA: TGCGCCAGCAATGGGGAAGCGGGGAGCCCCCTCACAGATACG. It is translated as CASNGEAGSPLTDT. The whole CDR3 protein reads CASNGEAGSPLTDTQYF.

As for this clone: The DNA ends 3 residues before the CDR3 does, and the rest of the CDR3 is filled in from the germline J gene. Other nucleotide sequences from this sample produce the same CDR3. The chain joins TRBV20-1 to TRBJ1-1; D may be TRBD1 (5 bases). The CDR3 spans 15 residues. Looked up from germline, CDR1 is DFQATT and CDR2 is SNEGSKA (reference sequence). V lost 0 bases and J 0 bases, leaving 11 bases between the germline ends. CDR3 sequence: CSARDLRGMNTEAFF. The DNA read from the CDR3 is TGCAGTGCTAGAGATCTTCGGGGGATGAACACTGAA.

Of note for this clone: The read terminates 3 residues before the CDR3 end, so the remaining end is supplied by the germline J gene. This sequence joins TRBV5-1 and TRBJ2-1, with D tentatively TRBD2 (7 bases). This CDR3 comprises 16 residues. The V gene lost 0 bases and the J gene lost 1 base, with 11 bases spanning the gap. CDR1 is SGHRS, CDR2 YFSETQ, per germline. CDR3 sequence reads: CASSLGGRGSYNEQFF. The CDR3 bases that were read are TGCGCCAGCAGCTTGGGGGGGAGGGGGTCCTACAATGAG.

CDR3 sequence: CASRRTENTEAFF. The CDR3 bases that were read are TGTGCCAGCAGGAGGACAGAGAACACTGAA. The chain is built from TRBV5-4 and TRBJ1-1; perhaps TRBD1 as D (6 bases). The sequence runs out 3 residues before the end of the CDR3; the remainder is reconstructed from the germline J gene. The V and J ends lost 5 bases and 1 base respectively, with 9 bases between them. The CDR3 loop spans 13 amino acids. The germline V gene encodes CDR1 SGHNT and CDR2 YYREEE (reference sequence).

To note about this clone: The read terminates 3 residues ahead of where the CDR3 ends, so the germline J gene completes it. The V gene is TRBV20-1, the J gene TRBJ2-1, with D uncertain. The germline V gene encodes CDR1 DFQATT and CDR2 SNEGSKA (reference sequence). The CDR3 covers 11 residues. Trimming took 2 bases from V and 4 from J, leaving 3 bases between them. Incomplete CDR3 DNA: TGCAGTGCTAGAAGGTACAATGAG. As protein: CSARRYNE. The CDR3 in full is CSARRYNEQFF.

On this clone: The read is 3 residues too short to cover the CDR3 end, so that end is filled in from the germline J gene. This chain connects TRBV4-1 to TRBJ2-7; 7 nucleotides line up with TRBD1. CDR3 length: 13 residues. Germline lookup yields CDR1 MGHRA and CDR2 YSYEKL. The ends lost 2 bases at V and 3 bases at J; junction bases unmatched: 1. The CDR3 is CASSQNRGYEQYF. The sequenced part of the CDR3 DNA is TGCGCCAGCAGCCAAAACAGGGGCTACGAG.

A remark on this clone: Coverage ceases 3 residues before the CDR3 finishes, and the germline J gene fills in the end. The chain couples TRBV5-6 to TRBJ2-7; D is unclear. Trimming took off 3 bases at V and 3 bases at J, with 13 bases between the two ends. The germline CDR1 and CDR2 sequences are SGHDT and YYEEEE. The CDR3 runs to 14 residues. This CDR3 reads CASSWRLTFYEQYF. The CDR3 bases that were read are TGTGCCAGCAGCTGGCGGCTAACTTTCTACGAG.

Points on this clone: The observed sequence ends 3 residues before the CDR3 terminus, with the missing tail filled in from the germline J gene. V gene TRBV5-1 combines with J gene TRBJ2-5, with 8 bases that match TRBD1. The CDR3 extends over 15 amino acids. Germline CDR1 is SGHRS and CDR2 is YFSETQ. Trimming took 2 bases from V and 0 from J; bases not matched to a gene: 3. The CDR3 region is CASSLTGGDQETQYF. The sequenced part of the CDR3 DNA is TGCGCCAGCAGCTTAACAGGGGGTGACCAAGAGACC. The full variable domain, in which reference TRBV5-1 and TRBJ2-5 provide the parts outside the CDR3, is KAGVTQTPRYLIKTRGQQVTLSCSPISGHRSVSWYQQTPGQGLQFLFEYFSETQRNKGNFPGRFSGRQFSNSRSEMNVSTLELGDSALYLCASSLTGGDQETQYFGPGTRLLVL.

Details on this clone: The read gets to within 3 residues of the CDR3 end, and the germline J gene fills in the rest. This chain uses TRBV6-1 with TRBJ2-1; TRBD2 aligns across 10 bases. The J segment lost 8 bases and the V segment lost 2 bases, leaving 6 bases of the junction unmatched. There are 15 residues in the CDR3. CDR1 and CDR2 (germline): MNHNS, SASEGT. CDR3 DNA, as far as it was read: TGTGCCAGCAGTGAATGGCTAGCGGGAGTTGATGAG. Translating gives CASSEWLAGVDE. The entire CDR3 sequence reads CASSEWLAGVDEQFF.

A note on this clone: The read halts 3 residues ahead of the CDR3 end, with the missing end drawn from the germline J gene. The chain has TRBV4-1 and TRBJ2-3; 12 bases map to TRBD2. The CDR3 has 15 residues. The germline V gene encodes CDR1 MGHRA and CDR2 YSYEKL. V dropped 1 base and J dropped 4; count of bases not matched to a gene: 0. CDR3 protein: CASSQGLAGADTQYF. The DNA read from the CDR3 is TGCGCCAGCAGCCAAGGACTAGCGGGAGCAGATACG.

About this clone: The CDR3 end falls 3 residues outside the read, so it is completed with the germline J gene. This sample includes further DNA sequences coding for the same CDR3. The chain is built from TRBV29-1 and TRBJ2-7; 9 nucleotides match TRBD2. With 6 bases clipped from V and 2 bases from J, the junction kept 2 bases outside the gene matches. The CDR3 runs 12 residues. Germline CDR1 SQVTM, CDR2 ANQGSEA. CDR3 DNA (partial): TGCAGCGTCGTAGCGGGGGCCTACGAG. Translating gives CSVVAGAYE. Given in full, the CDR3 is CSVVAGAYEQYF.

Worth noting for this clone: With the read ending 3 residues before the CDR3 end, the germline J gene is used to fill in that end. This chain connects TRBV10-3 to TRBJ1-2; tentative D call: TRBD1 (5 bases). Germline V gene sequence: CDR1 ENHRY, CDR2 SYGVKD. The CDR3 totals 14 residues. V shed 5 bases and J shed 5 bases, with 15 bases lying between them. The CDR3 DNA, read in part, is TGTGCCATCAGTACGACGACAGCTACTTATGGC. Residues: CAISTTTATYG. From start to end, the CDR3 is CAISTTTATYGYTF.